Listed here are 22 T cell receptor beta chains from one sample, sequenced in a study of blood T cell repertoires in COVID-19. Measured with immunoSEQ multiplex PCR; TCRdb has only the in-frame clones, and not every one. Of 75,000 to 90,000 clones in the sample, about 80% were seen once. Sequenced material: peripheral blood. Receptors originate from a woman in her thirties or forties with active or convalescent COVID-19.

This sequence joins TRBV7-6 and TRBJ2-3; 11 nucleotides line up with TRBD2. CDR1 and CDR2 (germline): SGHVS, FNYEAQ. CDR3 length equals 16 residues. With V trimmed by 3 bases and J by 4 bases, 6 bases remained unmatched. The CDR3 nucleotides are TGTGCCAGCAGCTTCTTTAGCGGGAGGGCCCCAGATACGCAGTATTTT. Protein product: CASSFFSGRAPDTQYF.

The V gene is TRBV28, the J gene TRBJ2-3; the D is unclear. This CDR3 is built from 13 residues. The germline V gene has CDR1 MDHEN and CDR2 SYDVKM. The V gene lost 6 bases and the J gene lost 5 bases, with 12 bases spanning the gap. CDR3 nucleotides: TGTGCCAGCAGGGCCAAAGAAGAAGATACGCAGTATTTT. Amino acids: CASRAKEEDTQYF. Looking up the rest from reference TRBV28 and TRBJ2-3 gives the full variable domain: DVKVTQSSRYLVKRTGEKVFLECVQDMDHENMFWYRQDPGLGLRLIYFSYDVKMKEKGDIPEGYSVSREKKERFSLILESASTNQTSMYLCASRAKEEDTQYFGPGTRLTVL.

The chain joins TRBV9 to TRBJ1-1; maybe TRBD1 (5 bases). Trimming stripped 1 base from V and 5 bases from J, with 12 bases between. The V gene's germline CDR1 is SGDLS and CDR2 YYNGEE. The CDR3 sequence is 14 residues long. CDR3 DNA: TGTGCCAGCAGCGTAACGGCAGGGTTGACTGAAGCTTTCTTT. It codes for CASSVTAGLTEAFF.

The DNA for the CDR3 is TGTGCCAGCAGCCATGACCGGGACAGTTGGTTCGGAGGGGAAAAACTGTTTTTT. This codes for CASSHDRDSWFGGEKLFF. V is TRBV28 and J is TRBJ1-4; 7 nucleotides line up with TRBD1. Looked up from germline, CDR1 is MDHEN and CDR2 is SYDVKM. CDR3 size: 18 residues. The V segment lost 6 bases and the J segment 8 bases; nucleotides outside the gene matches: 21. The complete variable domain, with remaining parts taken from reference TRBV28 and TRBJ1-4, reads DVKVTQSSRYLVKRTGEKVFLECVQDMDHENMFWYRQDPGLGLRLIYFSYDVKMKEKGDIPEGYSVSREKKERFSLILESASTNQTSMYLCASSHDRDSWFGGEKLFFGSGTQLSVL.

The rearrangement links TRBV5-1 to TRBJ2-1, with 9 bases aligning to TRBD1. Germline lookup yields CDR1 SGHRS and CDR2 YFSETQ. The CDR3 extends over 20 amino acids. Unmatched junction bases numbered 19, after V lost 2 bases and J lost 4 bases. The CDR3 is CASSFGDRGYESVFYNEQFF. CDR3 DNA sequence: TGCGCCAGCAGCTTTGGCGACAGGGGGTACGAGAGCGTATTTTACAATGAGCAGTTCTTC.

In this sample, this clone turned up a few times. The chain recombines TRBV7-3 with TRBJ2-5, with 9 bases lining up with TRBD2. Germline CDR1 SGHTA, CDR2 FQGTGA. J lost 10 bases, V lost 0 bases, and 15 bases had no gene match. The CDR3 has 17 residues. CDR3 in amino acids: CASSLTNSGGAQGVQYF. The CDR3 DNA sequence: TGTGCCAGCAGCTTAACCAATAGCGGGGGTGCTCAGGGTGTCCAGTACTTC. The full variable domain, rest sourced from reference TRBV7-3 and TRBJ2-5, is GAGVSQTPSNKVTEKGKYVELRCDPISGHTALYWYRQSLGQGPEFLIYFQGTGAADDSGLPNDRFFAVRPEGSVSTLKIQRTERGDSAVYLCASSLTNSGGAQGVQYFGPGTRLLVL.

J is TRBJ2-7 and V is TRBV3-1 (or the pseudogene TRBV3-2); 7 nucleotides match TRBD1. J lost 4 bases, V lost 3 bases, and 12 bases had no gene match. The CDR3 covers 16 residues. CDR1 LGHDT and CDR2 YNNKEL come from the germline V gene (reference sequence). CDR3 loop: CASSHVGRTGNYEQYF. CDR3 coding DNA: TGTGCCAGCAGCCATGTAGGCCGGACAGGAAATTACGAGCAGTACTTC.

This chain joins TRBV6-5 and TRBJ1-2, with a weak D call TRBD1 (5 bases). Trimming took off 6 bases at V and 5 bases at J, with 10 bases between the two ends. The CDR3 loop spans 12 amino acids. CDR1 and CDR2 from the germline V gene are MNHEY and SVGAGI. CDR3 protein: CASRPGGYGYTF. In DNA form, the CDR3 reads TGTGCCAGCAGACCGGGGGGGTATGGCTACACCTTC.

V is TRBV10-3 and J is TRBJ1-2; the match to TRBD1 covers 10 bases. V was pared by 4 bases and J by 4 bases, with 12 bases of the junction left unmatched. The CDR3 is made up of 17 amino acids. The germline gives CDR1 ENHRY, CDR2 SYGVKD. CDR3: CAISGGDRGQRGYGYTF. The CDR3 region has the DNA TGTGCCATCAGTGGTGGAGACAGGGGGCAGCGGGGCTATGGCTACACCTTC.

V gene TRBV7-2 combines with J gene TRBJ1-2; unclear D gene. The ends were cut back, 1 base at V and 7 bases at J, with 4 bases in the middle. CDR1 and CDR2 (germline): SGHTA, FQGNSA. The CDR3 extends over 11 amino acids. CDR3 coding DNA: TGTGCCAGCAGCTTAGGAGGTGGCTACACCTTC. This codes for CASSLGGGYTF.

J is TRBJ1-3 and V is TRBV19, with TRBD1 matching 10 bases. J was trimmed by 4 bases and V by 10 bases; bases with no gene match: 7. Germline CDR1 is LNHDA and CDR2 is SQIVND (reference sequence). The CDR3 is made up of 14 amino acids. CDR3 in DNA: TGTGCCACCCGGGACAGGGGCTCCGGAAACACCATATATTTT. It specifies CATRDRGSGNTIYF.

This chain connects TRBV6-5 to TRBJ1-6, with TRBD1 as a possible D gene (6 bases). Germline CDR1 and CDR2: MNHEY and SVGAGI. V lost 4 bases and J lost 5, with 9 bases in between. The CDR3 is 14 residues long. The CDR3 bases are TGTGCCAGCAGTTCCTACAGGGATAATTCACCCCTCCACTTT. Protein sequence: CASSSYRDNSPLHF.

The V and J genes are TRBV7-2 and TRBJ1-1, with 11 bases identical to TRBD1. This CDR3 has 19 amino acids. CDR1 and CDR2 (germline): SGHTA, FQGNSA. The junction had 17 bases not matched to a gene; V was cut back by 5 bases and J by 3 bases. The chain's CDR3 is CASSRIGQGAFGSDTEAFF. The CDR3 DNA reads as TGTGCCAGCAGCCGTATAGGACAGGGGGCGTTTGGTTCGGACACTGAAGCTTTCTTT. The whole variable domain, remainder taken from reference TRBV7-2 and TRBJ1-1, is GAGVSQSPSNKVTEKGKDVELRCDPISGHTALYWYRQSLGQGLEFLIYFQGNSAPDKSGLPSDRFSAERTGGSVSTLTIQRTQQEDSAVYLCASSRIGQGAFGSDTEAFFGQGTRLTVV.

CDR3 residues: CASSLPGAGQPQHF. For the CDR3, the DNA is TGTGCCAGCAGTTTGCCAGGGGCGGGCCAGCCCCAGCATTTT. The chain carries TRBV28 and TRBJ1-5; perhaps TRBD1 as D (6 bases). Germline V gene lookup returns CDR1 MDHEN and CDR2 SYDVKM. This CDR3 contains 14 residues. The V and J ends lost 3 bases and 7 bases respectively, with 13 bases between them.

This clone has more than one count but fewer than ten. The J gene is TRBJ2-4, the V gene TRBV4-3; the D gene is possibly TRBD2 (6 bases). CDR1 is LGHNA, CDR2 YSLEER, per germline. V was shortened by 4 bases and J by 6 bases, with 19 bases between the two germline ends. The CDR3 is made up of 16 amino acids. CDR3 DNA sequence: TGCGCCAGCAGCCGAAGCTCTGGGGGGACGGGAAACATTCAGTACTTC. This encodes CASSRSSGGTGNIQYF.

The rearrangement uses TRBV7-3 and TRBJ2-1; 7 nucleotides match TRBD1. CDR1 SGHTA and CDR2 FQGTGA come from the germline V gene. With 5 bases clipped from V and 8 bases from J, the junction kept 9 bases outside the gene matches. The CDR3 runs 14 residues. DNA of the CDR3: TGTGCCAGCAGCCCCCGAGACAGGGCCCATGAGCAGTTCTTC. Translated: CASSPRDRAHEQFF.

V usage is TRBV11-2 and J usage is TRBJ2-7; weak D call: TRBD2 (6 bases). Germline V gives CDR1 SGHAT, CDR2 FQNNGV. The CDR3 runs to 13 residues. The germline V and J ends were trimmed by 5 bases and 6 bases, with 14 bases remaining between them. CDR3 loop: CASSLGSLSEQYF. DNA for the CDR3: TGTGCCAGCAGCCTCGGGAGTTTAAGCGAGCAGTACTTC.

This chain links TRBV11-1 with TRBJ1-2, with D unresolved. Germline V gene data show CDR1 as SGHAT and CDR2 as FQDESV (reference sequence). The CDR3 contains 13 residues. The V end was cut by 1 base, the J end by 3 bases, with 6 bases between. For the CDR3, the DNA is TGTGCCAGCAGCTTAGGCAGTGACTATGGCTACACCTTC. Protein sequence: CASSLGSDYGYTF.

The V gene is TRBV28, the J gene TRBJ1-5, with TRBD1 matching 8 bases. CDR1 and CDR2 (germline): MDHEN, SYDVKM. V gave up 6 bases and J gave up 0 bases; unmatched junction bases: 4. This CDR3 is 15 amino acids long. CDR3 amino acids: CASRTGAYSNQPQHF. The CDR3 bases are TGTGCCAGCAGGACAGGGGCTTATAGCAATCAGCCCCAGCATTTT.

The chain has TRBV7-2 and TRBJ2-7; 7 bases fit TRBD1. Germline V gene sequence: CDR1 SGHTA, CDR2 FQGNSA. The CDR3 runs 13 residues. Trimming at V came to 5 bases and at J to 5 bases, leaving 6 bases not matched to a gene. CDR3 protein: CASSVDRVDEQYF. In nucleotides, the CDR3 is TGTGCCAGCAGCGTCGACAGGGTAGACGAGCAGTACTTC. Based on the CDR3 plus reference TRBV7-2 and TRBJ2-7, the full variable domain is GAGVSQSPSNKVTEKGKDVELRCDPISGHTALYWYRQSLGQGLEFLIYFQGNSAPDKSGLPSDRFSAERTGGSVSTLTIQRTQQEDSAVYLCASSVDRVDEQYFGPGTRLTVT.

By share of the sample, this clone is medium-sized. V usage is TRBV19 and J usage is TRBJ1-2; D call uncertain. Germline CDR1 is LNHDA and CDR2 is SQIVND (reference sequence). The CDR3 has 15 residues. With 7 bases removed from V and 2 bases from J, the gap between germline ends came to 17 bases. The CDR3 reads CASIAASWENYGYTF. CDR3 in DNA: TGTGCCAGTATAGCGGCGTCGTGGGAAAACTATGGCTACACCTTC.

The rearrangement joins TRBV7-8 to TRBJ2-7; D might be TRBD2 (6 bases). Germline values: CDR1 SGHVS, CDR2 FQNEAQ. This CDR3 has 14 residues. V was shortened by 4 bases and J by 7 bases, with 17 bases between the two germline ends. CDR3 protein: CASSYGTPVGEQYF. The DNA of the CDR3 is TGTGCCAGCAGCTACGGGACTCCGGTTGGAGAGCAGTACTTC.